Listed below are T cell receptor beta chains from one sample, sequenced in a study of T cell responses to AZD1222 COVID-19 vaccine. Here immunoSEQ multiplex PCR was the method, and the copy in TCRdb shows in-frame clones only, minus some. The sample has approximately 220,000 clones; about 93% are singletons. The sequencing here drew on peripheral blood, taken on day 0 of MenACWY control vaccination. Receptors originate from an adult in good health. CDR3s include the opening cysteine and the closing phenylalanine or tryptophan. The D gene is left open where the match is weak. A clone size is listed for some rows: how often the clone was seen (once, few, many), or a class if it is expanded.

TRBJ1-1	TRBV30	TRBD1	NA	TGTGCCTGGGAAGGACAGGGTTACACTGAAGCTTTCTTT	CAWEGQGYTEAFF
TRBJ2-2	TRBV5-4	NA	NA	TGTGCCAGCAGCTTTGGGGCAGGGAACACCGGGGAGCTGTTTTTT	CASSFGAGNTGELFF
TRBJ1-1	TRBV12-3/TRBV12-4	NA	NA	TGTGCCAGCAGTTTACAGGGAATCACTGAAGCTTTCTTT	CASSLQGITEAFF
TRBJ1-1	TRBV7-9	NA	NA	TGTGCCAGCCGGGCGGGCATGAACACTGAAGCTTTCTTT	CASRAGMNTEAFF
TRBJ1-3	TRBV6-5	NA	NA	TGTGCCAGCAGGAACCCCCAGGGAGCTGGAAACACCATATATTTT	CASRNPQGAGNTIYF
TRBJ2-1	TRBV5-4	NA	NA	TGTGCCAGCAGGCGGGACTGGCAATCCTACAATGAGCAGTTCTTC	CASRRDWQSYNEQFF
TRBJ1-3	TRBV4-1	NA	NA	TGCGCCAGCAGCCCCCGGCGGGGCGAGGGAAACACCATATATTTT	CASSPRRGEGNTIYF
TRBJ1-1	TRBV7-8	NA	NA	TGTGCCAGCAGCCCCTCGGGCAGTCAGAACACTGAAGCTTTCTTT	CASSPSGSQNTEAFF
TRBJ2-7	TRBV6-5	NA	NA	TGTGCCAGCAGTTACTCCGAACGGCGCGAGCAGTACTTC	CASSYSERREQYF
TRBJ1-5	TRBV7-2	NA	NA	TGTGCCAGCAGCAACCGGGTTAGTCAGCCCCAGCATTTT	CASSNRVSQPQHF
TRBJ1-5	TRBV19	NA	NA	TGTGCCAGTAAAGGTATAGGGCCCCAGCATTTT	CASKGIGPQHF
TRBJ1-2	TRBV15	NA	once	TGTGCCACCAGCAGAGGTCGGGAGGGGAACTATGGCTACACCTTC	CATSRGREGNYGYTF
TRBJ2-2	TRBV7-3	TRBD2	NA	TGTGCCAGCAGCCCTGGACTAGCGGGGGGGAACACCGGGGAGCTGTTTTTT	CASSPGLAGGNTGELFF
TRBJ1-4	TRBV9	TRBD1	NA	TGTGCCAGCAGCGTAGCGGCAGGGGGTTTGACTAATGAAAAACTGTTTTTT	CASSVAAGGLTNEKLFF
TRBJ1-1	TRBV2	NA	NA	TGTGCCAGCACAGATCTCGACTACGAAGCTTTCTTT	CASTDLDYEAFF
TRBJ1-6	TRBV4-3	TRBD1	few	TGCGCCAGCAGCCAAGTGTGGGACAGCAATTCACCCCTCCACTTT	CASSQVWDSNSPLHF
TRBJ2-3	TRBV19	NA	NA	TGTGCCAGTAGTATAGATGCGGGGAGCACAGATACGCAGTATTTT	CASSIDAGSTDTQYF
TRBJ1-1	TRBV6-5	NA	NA	TGTGCCAGCAGGGGACTAAACACTGAAGCTTTCTTT	CASRGLNTEAFF
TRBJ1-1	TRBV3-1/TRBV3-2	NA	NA	TGTGCCAGCAGCCAAGGGGGGGACACTGAAGCTTTCTTT	CASSQGGDTEAFF
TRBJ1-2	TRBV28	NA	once	TGTGCCAGCAGTTTACCCCGCTATGGCTACACCTTC	CASSLPRYGYTF
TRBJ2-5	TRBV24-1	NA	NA	TGTGCCACCAGTGGGCATTCTCAAGAGACCCAGTACTTC	CATSGHSQETQYF
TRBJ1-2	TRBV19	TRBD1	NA	TGTGCCAGTAGTAGACAGGGAAACAGCGGTGGCTACACCTTC	CASSRQGNSGGYTF
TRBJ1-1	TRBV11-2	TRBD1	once	TGTGCCAGCAGCTTGGGGACAGTGAACACTGAAGCTTTCTTT	CASSLGTVNTEAFF
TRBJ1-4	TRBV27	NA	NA	TGTGCCAGCAGTTTATCGGGCAGGGGCAGAGAAAAACTGTTTTTT	CASSLSGRGREKLFF
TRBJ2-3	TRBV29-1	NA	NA	TGCAGCGTTGAAGGCCCCGCAGGGGAGGGTAGCACAGATACGCAGTATTTT	CSVEGPAGEGSTDTQYF
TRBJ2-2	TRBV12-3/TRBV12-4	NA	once	TGTGCCAGCAGCCCCTCCCTAACCGGGGAGCTGTTTTTT	CASSPSLTGELFF
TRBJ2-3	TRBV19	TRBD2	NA	TGTGCCAGTAGGGCCAGTGTTGGAGGGAGGGCAGATACGCAGTATTTT	CASRASVGGRADTQYF
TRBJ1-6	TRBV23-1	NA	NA	TGCGCCAGCAAGCGTCCGAATCAGGCCCCCAATTCACCCCTCCACTTT	CASKRPNQAPNSPLHF
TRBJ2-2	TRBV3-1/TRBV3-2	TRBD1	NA	TGTGCCAGCAGCCAAGTCTCGACCGGGACAGGGGACACCGGGGAGCTGTTTTTT	CASSQVSTGTGDTGELFF
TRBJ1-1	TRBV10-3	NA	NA	TGTGCCATCAGTAGGGACGCCAACACTGAAGCTTTCTTT	CAISRDANTEAFF
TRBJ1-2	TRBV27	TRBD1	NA	TGTGCCAGCAGTCCGTCCGCGACAGGGGGCTATGGCTACACCTTC	CASSPSATGGYGYTF
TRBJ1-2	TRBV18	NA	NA	TGTGCCAGCTCAGCCTATAGGGGTGACTATGGCTACACCTTC	CASSAYRGDYGYTF
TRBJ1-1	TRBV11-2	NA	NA	TGTGCCAGCAGCTCAAGGGACGGTGAAGCTTTCTTT	CASSSRDGEAFF
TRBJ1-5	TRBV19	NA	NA	TGTGCCAGTACCCCGTCCCACCGTTATAGCAATCAGCCCCAGCATTTT	CASTPSHRYSNQPQHF
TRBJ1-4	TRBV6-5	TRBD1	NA	TGTGCCAGCAGTTACTCACGGGACAGGGCCGTTGAAAAACTGTTTTTT	CASSYSRDRAVEKLFF
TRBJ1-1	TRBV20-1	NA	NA	TGCAGTGCTAGTTCGGTACAGTACAACACTGAAGCTTTCTTT	CSASSVQYNTEAFF
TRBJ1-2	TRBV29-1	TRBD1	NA	TGCAGCGTTGGACAGGGGGCTTCGGCTAACTATGGCTACACCTTC	CSVGQGASANYGYTF
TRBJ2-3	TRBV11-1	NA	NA	TGTGCCAGCAGCAGGGGCGGAGATACGCAGTATTTT	CASSRGGDTQYF
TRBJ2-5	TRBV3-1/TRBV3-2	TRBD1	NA	TGTGCCAGCAGTCTGACAGGGGGTGAAGAGACCCAGTACTTC	CASSLTGGEETQYF
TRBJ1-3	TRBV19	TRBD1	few	TGTGCCAGTAGTATGGGGACGTTTGGACAGGGGCCGCGGCTGGGAAGCAACACCATATATTTT	CASSMGTFGQGPRLGSNTIYF
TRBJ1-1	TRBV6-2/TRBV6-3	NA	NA	TGTGCCAGCAGTTACCTGAGGGTGGACACTGAAGCTTTCTTT	CASSYLRVDTEAFF
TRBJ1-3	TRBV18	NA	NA	TGTGCCAGCTCACCTAACGAGGTCTCTGGAAACACCATATATTTT	CASSPNEVSGNTIYF
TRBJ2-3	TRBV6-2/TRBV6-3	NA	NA	TGTGCCAGCAGTTACCCCGGACAGCGCAGGTCAGATACGCAGTATTTT	CASSYPGQRRSDTQYF